In its sample, the clone carrying this T cell receptor (beta chain) was seen many times. Its antigen is unknown. MiXCR, applied by TCRdb to the RACE reads, yields one record per CDR3 protein. Among around 250,000 distinct CDR3 sequences listed, more than 6.5% were seen once. Stated time point: pre-sensitization, week 0. Treatment described: therapeutic diphenylcyclopropenone sensitization with weekly scalp DPC. Patch tests were applied only after blood draws. These data belong to a study of human T cells and chemical hapten exposure. About the study: Donors were sensitized with 2% DPC on the upper inner arm. Study conclusions and caveats: Expanded TCRs made up significantly more big CDR3 similarity clusters than controls did. Patch test score rose with PT1 expanded TCR count, significant at thresholds 8, 16 and 32, not 4.

Trimming cost V 1 base and J 2 bases, with 7 bases left between them. The CDR3 has 14 amino acids. Germline V gene sequence: CDR1 LGHDT, CDR2 YNNKEL (reference sequence). Specimen: whole blood, collected in connection with sensitization to the hapten diphenylcyclopropenone (DPC). This chain uses TRBV3-1 with TRBJ2-3, with D uncertain. This sequence originates from a woman aged 40 to 50 with alopecia areata. Some clones in this sample may be carry-over from other donors' samples. The CDR3: CASSQGHDTDTQYF. In DNA form, the CDR3 reads TGTGCCAGCAGCCAAGGGCACGACACAGATACGCAGTATTTT.